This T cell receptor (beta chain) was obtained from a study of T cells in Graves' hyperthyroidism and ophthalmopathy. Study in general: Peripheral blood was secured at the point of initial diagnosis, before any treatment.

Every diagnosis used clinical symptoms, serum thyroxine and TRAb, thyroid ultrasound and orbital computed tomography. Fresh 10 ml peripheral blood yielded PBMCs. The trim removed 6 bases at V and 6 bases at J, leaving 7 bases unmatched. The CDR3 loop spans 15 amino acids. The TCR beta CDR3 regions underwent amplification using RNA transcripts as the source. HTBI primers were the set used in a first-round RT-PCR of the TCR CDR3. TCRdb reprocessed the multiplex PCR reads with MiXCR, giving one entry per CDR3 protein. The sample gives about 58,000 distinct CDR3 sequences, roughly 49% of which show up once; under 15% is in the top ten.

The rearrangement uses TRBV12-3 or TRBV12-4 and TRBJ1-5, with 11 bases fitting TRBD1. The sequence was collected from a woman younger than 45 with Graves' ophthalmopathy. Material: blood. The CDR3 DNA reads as TGTGCCAGCAGCACCGGGACAGGGGGAGGTCAGCCCCAGCATTTT. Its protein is CASSTGTGGGQPQHF.